This T cell receptor (beta chain) was captured by sequencing in a study of T cells after yellow fever vaccination. Regarding the study as a whole: Bulk-population clonotypes that are abundant could appear as contaminants in FACS-sorted repertoires. Most clones from primary vaccination were detected again post-booster (about 95% CD4, 70% to 90% CD8). Of the clonotypes, a small share occurred in both CD4 and CD8 compartments.

This clonotype has only a few counts. Antigen unknown. The CDR3 spans 15 residues. Germline assignment: CDR1 MNHEY and CDR2 SMNVEV (reference sequence). V was cut by 5 bases and J by 1 base, with 14 bases left in between. UMIs and a universal primer site were added when TCR cDNA was made by 5'RACE template switching. TCRdb passed the 5' RACE reads through MiXCR, listing each CDR3 protein once. This sample has roughly 170,000 distinct CDR3 sequences, with roughly 8.8% found just once. The source material was CD8+ T cells sorted from PBMCs, sampled 45 days after the yellow fever booster vaccination. The gene calls are TRBV27 and TRBJ1-1; D gene uncertain. This clonotype was sampled from a man younger than 35 who received the YFV17D yellow fever vaccine. CDR3 DNA sequence: TGTGCCAGCAGTCCACACGGGCGGGGGAACACTGAAGCTTTCTTT. Encoded protein: CASSPHGRGNTEAFF.